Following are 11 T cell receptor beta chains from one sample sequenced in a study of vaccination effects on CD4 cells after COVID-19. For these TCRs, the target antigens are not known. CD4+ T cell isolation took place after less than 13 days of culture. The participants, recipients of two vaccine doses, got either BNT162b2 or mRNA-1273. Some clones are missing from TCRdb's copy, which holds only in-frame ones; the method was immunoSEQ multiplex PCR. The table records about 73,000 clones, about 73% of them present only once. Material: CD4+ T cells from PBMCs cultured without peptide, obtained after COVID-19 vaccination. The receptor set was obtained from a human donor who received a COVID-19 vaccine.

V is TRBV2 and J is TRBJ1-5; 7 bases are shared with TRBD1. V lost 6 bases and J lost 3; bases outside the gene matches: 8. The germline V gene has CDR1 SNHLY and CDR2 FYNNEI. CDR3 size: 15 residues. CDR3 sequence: CASRATGSANQPQHF. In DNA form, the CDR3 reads TGTGCCAGCAGAGCGACAGGGAGCGCCAATCAGCCCCAGCATTTT.

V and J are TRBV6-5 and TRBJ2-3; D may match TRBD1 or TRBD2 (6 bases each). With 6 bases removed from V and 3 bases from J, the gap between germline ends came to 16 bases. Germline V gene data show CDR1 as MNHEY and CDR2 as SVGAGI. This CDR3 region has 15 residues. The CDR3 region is CASRRGADVTDTQYF. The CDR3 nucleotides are TGTGCCAGCAGGAGGGGGGCAGATGTAACAGATACGCAGTATTTT.

The CDR3 loop reads CASSRWNTEAFF. CDR3 coding DNA: TGTGCCAGCAGTAGATGGAACACTGAAGCTTTCTTT. V usage is TRBV3-1 (or the pseudogene TRBV3-2) and J usage is TRBJ1-1, with no clear D. CDR1 is LGHDT, CDR2 YNNKEL, per germline (reference sequence). V was pared by 6 bases and J by 1 base, with 6 bases between. This CDR3 is built from 12 residues.

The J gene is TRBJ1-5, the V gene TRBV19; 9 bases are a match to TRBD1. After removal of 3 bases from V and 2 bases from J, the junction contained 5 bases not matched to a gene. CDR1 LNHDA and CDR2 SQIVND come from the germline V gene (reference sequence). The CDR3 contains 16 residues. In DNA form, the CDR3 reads TGTGCCAGTAGTATGGGACAGGGAAGGGGCAATCAGCCCCAGCATTTT. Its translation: CASSMGQGRGNQPQHF.

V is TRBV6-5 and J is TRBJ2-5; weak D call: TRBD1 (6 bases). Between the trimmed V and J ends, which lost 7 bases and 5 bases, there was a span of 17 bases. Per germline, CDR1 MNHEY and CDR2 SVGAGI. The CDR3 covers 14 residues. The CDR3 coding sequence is TGTGCCAGCACCTCTAACAGGGCGATCGAGACCCAGTACTTC. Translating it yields CASTSNRAIETQYF.

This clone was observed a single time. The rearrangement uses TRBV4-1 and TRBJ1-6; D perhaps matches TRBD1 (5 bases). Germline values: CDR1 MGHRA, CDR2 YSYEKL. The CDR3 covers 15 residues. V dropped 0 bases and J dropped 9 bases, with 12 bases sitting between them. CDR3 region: CASSQDRQRGSPLHF. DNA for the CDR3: TGCGCCAGCAGCCAAGATAGACAGCGGGGTTCACCCCTCCACTTT.

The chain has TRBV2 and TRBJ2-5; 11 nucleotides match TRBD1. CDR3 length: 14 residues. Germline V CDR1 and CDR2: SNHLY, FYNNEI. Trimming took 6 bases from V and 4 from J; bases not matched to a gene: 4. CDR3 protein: CASRRTGGGETQYF. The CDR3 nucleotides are TGTGCCAGCAGACGGACAGGGGGCGGAGAGACCCAGTACTTC.

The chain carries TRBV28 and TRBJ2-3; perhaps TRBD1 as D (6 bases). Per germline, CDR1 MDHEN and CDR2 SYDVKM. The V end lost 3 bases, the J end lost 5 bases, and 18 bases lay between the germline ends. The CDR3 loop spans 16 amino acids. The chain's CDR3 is CASSLVGRGRGDTQYF. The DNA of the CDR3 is TGTGCCAGCAGTTTGGTGGGCAGGGGCAGGGGAGATACGCAGTATTTT.

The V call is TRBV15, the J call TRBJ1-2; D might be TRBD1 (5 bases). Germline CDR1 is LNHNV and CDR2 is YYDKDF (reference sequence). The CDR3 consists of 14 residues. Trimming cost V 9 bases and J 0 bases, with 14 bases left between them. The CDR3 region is CATSGLQANYGYTF. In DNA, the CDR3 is TGTGCCACTAGTGGGTTACAGGCTAACTATGGCTACACCTTC.

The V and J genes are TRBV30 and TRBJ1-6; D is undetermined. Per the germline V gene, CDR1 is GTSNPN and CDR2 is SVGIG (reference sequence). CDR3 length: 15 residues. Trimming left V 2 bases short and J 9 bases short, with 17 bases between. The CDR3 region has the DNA TGTGCCTGGAGTACCGAGGCCCCTGAATCTTCACCCCTCCACTTT. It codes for CAWSTEAPESSPLHF.

The CDR3 sequence: CASSLQGSGELFF. CDR3 DNA: TGTGCCAGCAGCTTACAGGGCTCCGGGGAGCTGTTTTTT. This rearrangement joins TRBV7-2 to TRBJ2-2, with D possibly being TRBD1 (5 bases). The CDR3 is 13 residues long. The V gene's germline CDR1 is SGHTA and CDR2 FQGNSA. V was shortened by 2 bases and J by 6 bases, with 7 bases between the two germline ends.